These T cell receptor beta chains were read from a single sample in a study of early T cells in non-severe SARS-CoV-2 infection. Each CDR3 protein is one row after TCRdb ran MiXCR on the 5' RACE reads. Among 25,000 or so distinct CDR3 sequences listed, around 3% were seen once. Sequenced sample: whole blood. The receptors stem from an adult who was a healthcare worker with PCR-confirmed SARS-CoV-2 infection or an uninfected control (not recorded which). Both conserved end residues are part of each CDR3. D genes are given only for firm matches. Clone size is shown for a subset of rows, as once, few, many or a class of expanded clone.

d_gene	j_gene	v_gene	abundance	CDR3aa	CDR3nt
NA	TRBJ1-4	TRBV7-9	many	CASSFRPPGHLNEKLFF	TGTGCCAGCAGCTTCCGCCCACCGGGACACCTTAATGAAAAACTGTTTTTT
NA	TRBJ2-3	TRBV7-8	many	CASSFDYLHGRYF	TGTGCCAGCAGCTTCGACTACCTGCACGGTAGATATTTT
TRBD1	TRBJ2-3	TRBV14	many	CASEFQTGDTQYF	TGTGCCAGCGAATTCCAGACAGGGGATACGCAGTATTTT
NA	TRBJ2-2	TRBV5-6	medium-sized	CASSLAGGVGTGELFF	TGTGCCAGCAGCTTGGCGGGGGGCGTGGGCACCGGGGAGCTGTTTTTT
TRBD2	TRBJ2-5	TRBV5-1	many	CASSLEGLAVETQYF	TGCGCCAGCAGCTTGGAGGGACTAGCGGTGGAGACCCAGTACTTC
TRBD2	TRBJ2-3	TRBV5-1	few	CASRPQAGSSTDTQYF	TGCGCCAGCAGACCGCAAGCGGGGTCTAGCACAGATACGCAGTATTTT
NA	TRBJ2-5	TRBV6-5	many	CASSTQGWETQYF	TGTGCCAGCAGCACACAGGGTTGGGAGACCCAGTACTTC
NA	TRBJ1-5	TRBV2	many	CASSRRSTGNQPQHF	TGTGCCAGCTCCCGAAGGTCGACGGGCAATCAGCCCCAGCATTTT
TRBD2	TRBJ2-2	TRBV3-1	many	CASSHAIAGTNTGELFF	TGTGCCAGCAGCCATGCCATAGCGGGGACGAACACCGGGGAGCTGTTTTTT
NA	TRBJ2-2	TRBV6-2/TRBV6-3	many	CATNPAGPGELFF	TGTGCCACCAACCCTGCGGGGCCCGGGGAGCTGTTTTTT
NA	TRBJ1-1	TRBV4-1	many	CASSQSSKMNTEAFF	TGCGCCAGCAGCCAATCATCGAAGATGAACACTGAAGCTTTCTTT
TRBD1	TRBJ1-5	TRBV30	many	CAWSVAGGWPQHF	TGTGCCTGGAGTGTGGCAGGGGGGTGGCCCCAGCATTTT
TRBD2	TRBJ2-5	TRBV6-4	many	CASRLAGGPETQYF	TGTGCCAGCAGACTAGCGGGGGGGCCGGAGACCCAGTACTTC
NA	TRBJ2-4	TRBV7-9	many	CASSLRDDGLQNIQYF	TGTGCCAGCAGCTTAAGGGACGACGGGTTACAAAACATTCAGTACTTC
NA	TRBJ2-5	TRBV5-6	many	CASSFKGGGQETQYF	TGTGCCAGCAGCTTCAAGGGGGGCGGGCAAGAGACCCAGTACTTC
NA	TRBJ2-3	TRBV7-9	many	CASSEGDTQYF	TGTGCCAGCAGCGAAGGTGATACGCAGTATTTT
TRBD1	TRBJ1-2	TRBV4-2	NA	CASSQETGGNYGYTF	TGTGCCAGCAGCCAGGAGACAGGGGGCAACTATGGCTACACCTTC
TRBD1	TRBJ2-2	TRBV12-3/TRBV12-4	few	CASSFNAGGVMNTGELFF	TGTGCCAGCAGTTTTAACGCAGGGGGCGTTATGAACACCGGGGAGCTGTTTTTT
NA	TRBJ2-2	TRBV6-5	many	CASSYSAGGNTGELFF	TGTGCCAGCAGTTACTCGGCCGGGGGCAACACCGGGGAGCTGTTTTTT
NA	TRBJ2-1	TRBV14	many	CASSRGGERTMNNEQFF	TGTGCCAGCAGCCGAGGCGGGGAAAGGACAATGAACAATGAGCAGTTCTTC
TRBD1	TRBJ1-3	TRBV29-1	few	CSVGTGANTIYF	TGCAGCGTCGGGACAGGAGCGAACACCATATATTTT
NA	TRBJ2-2	TRBV7-9	many	CASSLQGTAGELFF	TGTGCCAGCAGCTTACAGGGCACGGCCGGGGAGCTGTTTTTT
NA	TRBJ2-3	TRBV7-7	many	CASSSGTSRGTDTQYF	TGTGCCAGCAGCTCAGGGACCTCCAGGGGCACAGATACGCAGTATTTT
NA	TRBJ2-5	TRBV7-2	many	CASTSPRDNQETQYF	TGTGCCAGCACCTCTCCCCGGGACAACCAAGAGACCCAGTACTTC
NA	TRBJ2-3	TRBV7-2	many	CASSFTDTQYF	TGTGCCAGCAGCTTCACAGATACGCAGTATTTT